This T cell receptor beta chain was recovered during a study of cytotoxic CD8 clonotypes in ibrutinib-treated CLL. With sequencing, the targeted depth ranged from 1 in 200,000 to 1 in 1 million T cells. TCRdb keeps only in-frame clones here, not all; method: immunoSEQ multiplex PCR. The table includes around 70,000 clones, 68% detected once. From germline, CDR1 is LNHDA and CDR2 SQIVND (reference sequence). The CDR3 has 16 amino acids. V lost 0 bases and J 3 bases, leaving 14 bases between the germline ends. The sequence was obtained from a human donor with chronic lymphocytic leukemia. V gene TRBV19 combines with J gene TRBJ1-1; tentatively, D is TRBD1 (5 bases). The source material was PBMCs, sampled after 12 months of ibrutinib treatment. For the CDR3, the DNA is TGTGCCAGTAGTATAGATCTATTAAGACAGTACACTGAAGCTTTCTTT. Translated, it gives CASSIDLLRQYTEAFF.